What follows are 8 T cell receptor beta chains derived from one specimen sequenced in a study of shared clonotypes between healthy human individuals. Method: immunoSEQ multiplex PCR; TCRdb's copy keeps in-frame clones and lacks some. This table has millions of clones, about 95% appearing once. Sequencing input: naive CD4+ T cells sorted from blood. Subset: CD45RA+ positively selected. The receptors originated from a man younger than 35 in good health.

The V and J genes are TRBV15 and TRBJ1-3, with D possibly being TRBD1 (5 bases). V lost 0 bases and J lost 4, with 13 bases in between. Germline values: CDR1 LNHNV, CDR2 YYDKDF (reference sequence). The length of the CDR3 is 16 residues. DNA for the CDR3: TGTGCCACCAGCAGAGATGGAGCAGGACAAGGAAACACCATATATTTT. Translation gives CATSRDGAGQGNTIYF.

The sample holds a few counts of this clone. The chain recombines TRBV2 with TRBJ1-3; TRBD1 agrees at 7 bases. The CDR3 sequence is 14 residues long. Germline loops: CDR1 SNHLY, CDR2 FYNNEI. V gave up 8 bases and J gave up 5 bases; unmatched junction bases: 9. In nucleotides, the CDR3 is TGTGCCAGCTTAATCGACAGGGATCGAAACACCATATATTTT. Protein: CASLIDRDRNTIYF.

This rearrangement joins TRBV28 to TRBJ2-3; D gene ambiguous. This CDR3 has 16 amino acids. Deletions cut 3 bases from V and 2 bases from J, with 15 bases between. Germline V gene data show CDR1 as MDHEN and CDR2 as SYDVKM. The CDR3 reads CASSFRPKDPTDTQYF. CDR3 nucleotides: TGTGCCAGCAGTTTCCGGCCGAAGGACCCCACAGATACGCAGTATTTT. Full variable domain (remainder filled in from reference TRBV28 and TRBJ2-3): DVKVTQSSRYLVKRTGEKVFLECVQDMDHENMFWYRQDPGLGLRLIYFSYDVKMKEKGDIPEGYSVSREKKERFSLILESASTNQTSMYLCASSFRPKDPTDTQYFGPGTRLTVL.

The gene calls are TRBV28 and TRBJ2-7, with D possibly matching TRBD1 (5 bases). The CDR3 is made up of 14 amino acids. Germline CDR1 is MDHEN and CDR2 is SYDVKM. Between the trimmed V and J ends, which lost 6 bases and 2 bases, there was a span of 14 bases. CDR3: CASRDSNRPYEQYF. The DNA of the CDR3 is TGTGCCAGCAGAGACAGCAACCGTCCCTACGAGCAGTACTTC.

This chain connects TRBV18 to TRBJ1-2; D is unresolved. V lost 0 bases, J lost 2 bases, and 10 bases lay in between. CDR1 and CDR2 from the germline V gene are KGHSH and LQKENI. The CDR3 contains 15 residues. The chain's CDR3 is CASSPPVGENYGYTF. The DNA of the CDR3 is TGTGCCAGCTCACCACCGGTCGGGGAGAACTATGGCTACACCTTC.

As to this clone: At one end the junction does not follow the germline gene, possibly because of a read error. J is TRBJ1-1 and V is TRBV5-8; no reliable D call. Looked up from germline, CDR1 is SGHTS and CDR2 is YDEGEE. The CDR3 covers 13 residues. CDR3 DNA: TGCGCCAGCAGCTTCACACCGAACACTGAAGCTTTCTTT. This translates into CASSFTPNTEAFF.

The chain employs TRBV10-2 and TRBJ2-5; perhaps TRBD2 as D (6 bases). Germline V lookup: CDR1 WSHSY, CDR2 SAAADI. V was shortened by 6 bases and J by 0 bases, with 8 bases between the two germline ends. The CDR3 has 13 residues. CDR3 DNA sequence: TGCGCCAGCAGACTAGCAGACCAAGAGACCCAGTACTTC. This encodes CASRLADQETQYF.

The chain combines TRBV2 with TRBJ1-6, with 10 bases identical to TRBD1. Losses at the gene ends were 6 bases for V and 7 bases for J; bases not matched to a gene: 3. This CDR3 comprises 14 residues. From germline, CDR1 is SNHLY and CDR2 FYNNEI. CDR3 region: CASRTGQGNSPLHF. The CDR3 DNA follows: TGTGCCAGCAGGACGGGACAGGGGAATTCACCCCTCCACTTT.